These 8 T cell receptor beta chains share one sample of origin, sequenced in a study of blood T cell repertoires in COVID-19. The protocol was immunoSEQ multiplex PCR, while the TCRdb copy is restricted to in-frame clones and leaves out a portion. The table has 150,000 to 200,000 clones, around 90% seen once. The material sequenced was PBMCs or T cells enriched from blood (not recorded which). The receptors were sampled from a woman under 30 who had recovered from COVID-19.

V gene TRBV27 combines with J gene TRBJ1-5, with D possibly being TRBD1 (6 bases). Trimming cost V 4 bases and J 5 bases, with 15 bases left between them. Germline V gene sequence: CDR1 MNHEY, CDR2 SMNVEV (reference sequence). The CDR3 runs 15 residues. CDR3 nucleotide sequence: TGTGCCAGCAGTTCATCACAGGGCATTCATCAGCCCCAGCATTTT. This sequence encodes CASSSSQGIHQPQHF.

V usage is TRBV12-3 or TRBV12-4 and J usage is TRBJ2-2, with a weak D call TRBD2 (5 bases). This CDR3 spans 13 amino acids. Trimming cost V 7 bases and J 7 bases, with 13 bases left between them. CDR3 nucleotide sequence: TGTGCCAGCACCCTGCGGGCTTTCGGGGAGCTGTTTTTT. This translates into CASTLRAFGELFF.

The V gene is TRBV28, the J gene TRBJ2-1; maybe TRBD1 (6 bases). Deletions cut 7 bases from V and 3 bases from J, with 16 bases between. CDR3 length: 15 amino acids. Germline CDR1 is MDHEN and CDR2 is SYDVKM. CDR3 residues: CASISQGGRYNEQFF. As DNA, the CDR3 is TGTGCCAGCATTTCCCAAGGGGGTCGCTACAATGAGCAGTTCTTC.

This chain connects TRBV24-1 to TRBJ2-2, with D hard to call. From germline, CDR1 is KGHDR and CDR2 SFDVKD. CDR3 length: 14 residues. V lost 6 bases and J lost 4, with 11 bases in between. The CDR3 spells CATSSSGRTGELFF. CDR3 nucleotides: TGTGCCACCAGTAGTTCAGGTCGCACCGGGGAGCTGTTTTTT.

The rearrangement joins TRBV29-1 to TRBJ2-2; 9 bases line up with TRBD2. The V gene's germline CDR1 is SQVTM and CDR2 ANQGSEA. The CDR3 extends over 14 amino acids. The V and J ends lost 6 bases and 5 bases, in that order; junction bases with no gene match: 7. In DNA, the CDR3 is TGCAGCGTCACTGGGACTAGCTTGACCGGGGAGCTGTTTTTT. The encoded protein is CSVTGTSLTGELFF.

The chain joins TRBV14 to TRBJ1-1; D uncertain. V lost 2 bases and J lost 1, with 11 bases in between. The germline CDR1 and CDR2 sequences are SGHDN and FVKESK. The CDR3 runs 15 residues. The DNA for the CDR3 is TGTGCCAGCAGCCAAAGCGGATTAGAGAACACTGAAGCTTTCTTT. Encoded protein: CASSQSGLENTEAFF. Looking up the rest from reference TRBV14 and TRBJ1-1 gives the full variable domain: EAGVTQFPSHSVIEKGQTVTLRCDPISGHDNLYWYRRVMGKEIKFLLHFVKESKQDESGMPNNRFLAERTGGTYSTLKVQPAELEDSGVYFCASSQSGLENTEAFFGQGTRLTVV.

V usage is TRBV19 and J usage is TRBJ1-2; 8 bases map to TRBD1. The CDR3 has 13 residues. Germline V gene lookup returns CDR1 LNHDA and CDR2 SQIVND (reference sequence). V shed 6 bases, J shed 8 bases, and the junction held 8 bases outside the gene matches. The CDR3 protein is CASSREQGGGYTF. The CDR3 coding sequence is TGTGCCAGTAGCCGAGAACAGGGGGGAGGCTACACCTTC.

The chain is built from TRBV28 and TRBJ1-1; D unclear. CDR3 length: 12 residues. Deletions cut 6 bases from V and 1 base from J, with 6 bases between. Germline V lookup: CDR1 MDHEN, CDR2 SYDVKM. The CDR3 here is CASSQWNTEAFF. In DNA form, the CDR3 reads TGTGCCAGCAGCCAGTGGAACACTGAAGCTTTCTTT.